The rows below give T cell receptor beta chains drawn from one sample of a study of breast tumors, draining lymph nodes, adjacent tissues. Each CDR3 protein gets one entry after TCRdb re-called the multiplex PCR reads with MiXCR. The sample consists of about 89,000 distinct CDR3 sequences, around 28% of them appearing once. Sequencing used axillary lymph node tissue. The source of these receptors is a female donor with breast cancer. Some clones in this sample may be carry-over from other donors' samples. Both conserved end residues are part of each CDR3. Fields, in order: clone size, J gene, D gene, V gene, CDR3 DNA, CDR3 protein. D genes are given only for firm matches. A clone size is listed for some rows: how often the clone was seen (once, few, many), or a class if it is expanded.

clone size: many; J gene: TRBJ1-1; D gene: .; V gene: TRBV7-9; CDR3 DNA: TGTGCCAGCAGCTTAGACCCTCAGCCTGAAGCTTTCTTT; CDR3 protein: CASSLDPQPEAFF
clone size: once; J gene: TRBJ2-5; D gene: .; V gene: TRBV7-3; CDR3 DNA: TGTGCCAGCAGCTCCCGACAGTTAGAGACCCAGTACTTC; CDR3 protein: CASSSRQLETQYF
clone size: once; J gene: TRBJ2-1; D gene: TRBD2; V gene: TRBV20-1; CDR3 DNA: TGCAGTGCTAGAGACCAGGGGCGGGAGGGCCGAAATGAGCAGTTCTTC; CDR3 protein: CSARDQGREGRNEQFF
clone size: many; J gene: TRBJ2-2; D gene: TRBD2; V gene: TRBV5-1; CDR3 DNA: TGCGCCAGCAGCCTGACTAGCGGGGCTAACACCGGGGAGCTGTTTTTT; CDR3 protein: CASSLTSGANTGELFF
clone size: many; J gene: TRBJ1-2; D gene: .; V gene: TRBV11-3; CDR3 DNA: TGTGCCAGCAGCTTCACCAACTCCGCAGGTGGATGCACCTTC; CDR3 protein: CASSFTNSAGGCTF
clone size: many; J gene: TRBJ1-5; D gene: .; V gene: TRBV5-8; CDR3 DNA: TGTGCCAGCAGCTTTTCCAGCAATCAGCCCCAGCATTTT; CDR3 protein: CASSFSSNQPQHF
clone size: .; J gene: TRBJ2-7; D gene: TRBD1; V gene: TRBV6-6; CDR3 DNA: TGTGCCAGCAGCAACTCGGGGACAGGGGAGCAGTACTTC; CDR3 protein: CASSNSGTGEQYF
clone size: many; J gene: TRBJ2-7; D gene: .; V gene: TRBV19; CDR3 DNA: TGTGCCAGTAGTCCCTCTGCCTCCGGGTCCTACGAGCAGTACTTC; CDR3 protein: CASSPSASGSYEQYF
clone size: many; J gene: TRBJ2-7; D gene: TRBD2; V gene: TRBV6-2/TRBV6-3; CDR3 DNA: TGTGCCAGCAGTTACACGGGAGGGACTTACGAGCAGTACTTC; CDR3 protein: CASSYTGGTYEQYF
clone size: .; J gene: TRBJ1-1; D gene: .; V gene: TRBV7-2; CDR3 DNA: TGTGCCAGCAGCTTAGGACCTTCCCGTGAGGACACTGAAGCTTTCTTT; CDR3 protein: CASSLGPSREDTEAFF
clone size: many; J gene: TRBJ1-2; D gene: .; V gene: TRBV7-2; CDR3 DNA: TGTGCCAGCAGGCAAGGGGATTTCTATGGCTACACCTTC; CDR3 protein: CASRQGDFYGYTF
clone size: .; J gene: TRBJ1-2; D gene: .; V gene: TRBV12-3/TRBV12-4; CDR3 DNA: TGTGCCAGCCGACACAGCCATGGCTACACCTTC; CDR3 protein: CASRHSHGYTF
clone size: few; J gene: TRBJ1-6; D gene: TRBD1; V gene: TRBV28; CDR3 DNA: TGTGCCAGCAGTTCGACGACAGGGTACAGTTCACCCCTCCACTTT; CDR3 protein: CASSSTTGYSSPLHF
clone size: many; J gene: TRBJ2-1; D gene: TRBD1; V gene: TRBV20-1; CDR3 DNA: TGCAGTGCTAGAGGGACAGGGGGTTGGAATGAGCAGTTCTTC; CDR3 protein: CSARGTGGWNEQFF
clone size: many; J gene: TRBJ2-1; D gene: .; V gene: TRBV3-1; CDR3 DNA: TGTGCCAGCAGCCAAGCCCCTAGCGCCTACAATGAGCAGTTCTTC; CDR3 protein: CASSQAPSAYNEQFF
clone size: .; J gene: TRBJ2-3; D gene: TRBD1; V gene: TRBV9; CDR3 DNA: TGTGCCAGCAACGAAGACAGGGGTACGCAGTATTTC; CDR3 protein: CASNEDRGTQYF
clone size: many; J gene: TRBJ2-2; D gene: .; V gene: TRBV20-1; CDR3 DNA: TGCAGTGCTAGAGTGACAAGGGAGACCGGGGAGCTGTTTTTT; CDR3 protein: CSARVTRETGELFF
clone size: many; J gene: TRBJ2-3; D gene: .; V gene: TRBV20-1; CDR3 DNA: TGCAGTGCTAGAGCCGCCAACACAGATACGCAGTATTTT; CDR3 protein: CSARAANTDTQYF
clone size: many; J gene: TRBJ1-4; D gene: TRBD1; V gene: TRBV3-1; CDR3 DNA: TGTGCCAGCAGCCAAGGGCGGGACAGGGTTGCAAAACTGTTTTTT; CDR3 protein: CASSQGRDRVAKLFF
clone size: many; J gene: TRBJ2-2; D gene: .; V gene: TRBV19; CDR3 DNA: TGTGCCAGTAGTCCAACAGGGTCGGACACCGGGGAGCTGTTTTTT; CDR3 protein: CASSPTGSDTGELFF
clone size: many; J gene: TRBJ2-3; D gene: TRBD2; V gene: TRBV7-9; CDR3 DNA: TGTGCCAGCAGCTGGGGACTAGTAGTCCCAGATACGCAGTATTTT; CDR3 protein: CASSWGLVVPDTQYF
clone size: .; J gene: TRBJ1-1; D gene: .; V gene: TRBV7-3; CDR3 DNA: TGTGCCAGCAGCTTTGAAAAGGGGCCGGACACTGAAGCTTTCTTT; CDR3 protein: CASSFEKGPDTEAFF
clone size: .; J gene: TRBJ1-4; D gene: .; V gene: TRBV5-4; CDR3 DNA: TGTGCCAGCAGCTCCGGGACTACGCGTGAAAAACTGTCTTTT; CDR3 protein: CASSSGTTREKLSF